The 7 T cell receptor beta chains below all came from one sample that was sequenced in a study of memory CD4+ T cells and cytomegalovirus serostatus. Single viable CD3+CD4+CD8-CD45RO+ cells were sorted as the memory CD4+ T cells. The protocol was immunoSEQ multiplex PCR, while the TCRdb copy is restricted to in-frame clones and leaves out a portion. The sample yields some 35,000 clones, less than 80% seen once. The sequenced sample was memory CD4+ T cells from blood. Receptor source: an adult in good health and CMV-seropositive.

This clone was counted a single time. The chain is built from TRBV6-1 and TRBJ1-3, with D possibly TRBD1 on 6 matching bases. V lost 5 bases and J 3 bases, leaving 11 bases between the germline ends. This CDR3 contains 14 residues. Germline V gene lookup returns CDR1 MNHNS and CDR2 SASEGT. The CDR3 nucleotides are TGTGCCAGCAGTCTACAGGGTGGTGGAAACACCATATATTTT. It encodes CASSLQGGGNTIYF.

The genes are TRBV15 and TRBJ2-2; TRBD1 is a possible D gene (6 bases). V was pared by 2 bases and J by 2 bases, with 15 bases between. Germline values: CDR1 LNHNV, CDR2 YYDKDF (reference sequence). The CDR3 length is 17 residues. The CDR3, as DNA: TGTGCCACCAGCAGATCGTCCTATGGGACAAACACCGGGGAGCTGTTTTTT. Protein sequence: CATSRSSYGTNTGELFF. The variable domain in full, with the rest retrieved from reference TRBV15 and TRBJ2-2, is DAMVIQNPRYQVTQFGKPVTLSCSQTLNHNVMYWYQQKSSQAPKLLFHYYDKDFNNEADTPDNFQSRRPNTSFCFLDIRSPGLGDTAMYLCATSRSSYGTNTGELFFGEGSRLTVL.

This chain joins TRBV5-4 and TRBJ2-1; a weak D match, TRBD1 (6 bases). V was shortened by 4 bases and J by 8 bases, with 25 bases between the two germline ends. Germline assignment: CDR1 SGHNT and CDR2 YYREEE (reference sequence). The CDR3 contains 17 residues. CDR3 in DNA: TGTGCCAGCAGCCGGCAACAGGGTTCGTTTTTTTCTGATGAGCAGTTCTTC. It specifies CASSRQQGSFFSDEQFF. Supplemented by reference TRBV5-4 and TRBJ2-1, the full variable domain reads ETGVTQSPTHLIKTRGQQVTLRCSSQSGHNTVSWYQQALGQGPQFIFQYYREEENGRGNFPPRFSGLQFPNYSSELNVNALELDDSALYLCASSRQQGSFFSDEQFFGPGTRLTVL.

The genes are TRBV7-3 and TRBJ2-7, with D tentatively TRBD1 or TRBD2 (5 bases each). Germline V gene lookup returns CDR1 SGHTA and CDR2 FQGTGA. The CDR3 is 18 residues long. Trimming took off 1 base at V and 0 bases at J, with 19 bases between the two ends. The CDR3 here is CASSLKWGWGISSYEQYF. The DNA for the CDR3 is TGTGCCAGCAGCTTAAAATGGGGGTGGGGAATTAGCTCCTACGAGCAGTACTTC.

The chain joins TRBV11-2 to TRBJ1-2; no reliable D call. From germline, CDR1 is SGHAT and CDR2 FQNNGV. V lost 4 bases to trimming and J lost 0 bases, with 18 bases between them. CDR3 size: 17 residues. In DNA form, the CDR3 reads TGTGCCAGCAGCTCAACCCTCCCGGGGAGAACTAACTATGGCTACACCTTC. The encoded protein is CASSSTLPGRTNYGYTF.

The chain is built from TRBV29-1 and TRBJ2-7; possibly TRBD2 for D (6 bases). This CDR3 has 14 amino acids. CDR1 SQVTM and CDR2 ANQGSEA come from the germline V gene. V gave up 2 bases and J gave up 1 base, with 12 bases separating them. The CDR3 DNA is TGCAGCGTTGAATTCGGGAGTGGGTCCTACGAGCAGTACTTC. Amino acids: CSVEFGSGSYEQYF.

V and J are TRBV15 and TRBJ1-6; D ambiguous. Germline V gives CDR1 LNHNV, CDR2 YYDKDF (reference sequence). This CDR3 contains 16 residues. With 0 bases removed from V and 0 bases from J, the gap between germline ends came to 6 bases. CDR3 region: CATSREALSYNSPLHF. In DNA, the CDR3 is TGTGCCACCAGCAGAGAGGCCCTCTCCTATAATTCACCCCTCCACTTT.